What follows are 19 T cell receptor beta chains derived from one specimen sequenced in a study of blood T cell repertoires in COVID-19. Sequencing was performed with immunoSEQ multiplex PCR; in TCRdb, only in-frame clones are kept and a portion is missing. Among 100,000 to 150,000 clones, more than 65% were seen once, and the ten largest hold 2% to 2.5%. Sequenced: peripheral blood. These TCRs come from a woman in her seventies with acute or convalescent COVID-19.

There are a few counts of this clone. The chain recombines TRBV20-1 with TRBJ2-5; 9 bases line up with TRBD2. The germline V gene encodes CDR1 DFQATT and CDR2 SNEGSKA (reference sequence). V was clipped by 3 bases and J by 3 bases; unmatched bases: 5. The CDR3 length is 14 residues. DNA of the CDR3: TGCAGTGCTAGTGGCGGGGGGGCGAAAGAGACCCAGTACTTC. This sequence encodes CSASGGGAKETQYF.

The chain links TRBV19 to TRBJ1-2; tentatively, D is TRBD1 (5 bases). The V end lost 3 bases, the J end lost 7 bases, and 24 bases lay between the germline ends. Germline V gives CDR1 LNHDA, CDR2 SQIVND (reference sequence). The length of the CDR3 is 17 residues. DNA of the CDR3: TGTGCCAGTAGTATCCCCTGGACAAGTGCCCGTTTCTCTGGCTACACCTTC. This sequence encodes CASSIPWTSARFSGYTF.

This sequence joins TRBV18 and TRBJ1-2; D unclear. CDR3 length: 14 amino acids. Germline V lookup: CDR1 KGHSH, CDR2 LQKENI. V was pared by 6 bases and J by 4 bases, with 15 bases between. Here the CDR3 DNA reads TGTGCCAGCTCCTCGTCCCGGGAAGGCTATGGCTACACCTTC. Translating gives CASSSSREGYGYTF.

V and J are TRBV5-1 and TRBJ1-2; D might be TRBD1 (6 bases). V was trimmed by 4 bases and J by 2 bases, leaving 12 bases between them. The germline gives CDR1 SGHRS, CDR2 YFSETQ. CDR3 size: 14 residues. This chain's CDR3 is CASSPRGTNYGYTF. CDR3 nucleotide sequence: TGCGCCAGCAGCCCCAGGGGTACCAACTATGGCTACACCTTC. The full variable domain, rest sourced from reference TRBV5-1 and TRBJ1-2, is KAGVTQTPRYLIKTRGQQVTLSCSPISGHRSVSWYQQTPGQGLQFLFEYFSETQRNKGNFPGRFSGRQFSNSRSEMNVSTLELGDSALYLCASSPRGTNYGYTFGSGTRLTVV.

The chain has TRBV10-3 and TRBJ2-7; D is perhaps TRBD1 (5 bases). The length of the CDR3 is 13 residues. Germline values: CDR1 ENHRY, CDR2 SYGVKD. V gave up 3 bases and J gave up 2 bases, with 8 bases separating them. CDR3 sequence: CAISDLGAYEQYF. The CDR3 DNA sequence: TGTGCCATCAGTGATTTAGGGGCCTACGAGCAGTACTTC.

The CDR3 DNA reads TGCGCCAGCAGCGTGACAGGGGGCGGCACTGAAGCTTTCTTT. It is translated as CASSVTGGGTEAFF. This chain uses TRBV5-1 with TRBJ1-1; TRBD1 matches at 10 bases. The CDR3 loop spans 14 amino acids. CDR1 and CDR2 from the germline V gene are SGHRS and YFSETQ. J was trimmed by 4 bases and V by 4 bases; bases with no gene match: 4.

V usage is TRBV5-4 and J usage is TRBJ2-1, with 15 bases fitting TRBD2. This CDR3 comprises 15 residues. Per the germline V gene, CDR1 is SGHNT and CDR2 is YYREEE (reference sequence). Unmatched junction bases numbered 7, after V lost 2 bases and J lost 13 bases. The chain's CDR3 is CASSFGLAGGPGQFF. Written as DNA, the CDR3 is TGTGCCAGCAGCTTTGGACTAGCGGGAGGGCCGGGTCAGTTCTTC.

This chain joins TRBV11-2 and TRBJ1-1; weak D call: TRBD1 (6 bases). The V and J ends lost 1 base and 7 bases respectively, with 22 bases between them. Germline assignment: CDR1 SGHAT and CDR2 FQNNGV. The CDR3 consists of 17 residues. This CDR3 reads CASSLAPPRDTNFEAFF. The CDR3, as DNA: TGTGCCAGCAGCTTAGCCCCCCCCCGGGACACAAACTTTGAAGCTTTCTTT.

In nucleotides, the CDR3 is TGTGCCTGGAGTGTACAGAGGGGGCCGGACACCGGGGAGCTGTTTTTT. Translation: CAWSVQRGPDTGELFF. The chain uses TRBV30 and TRBJ2-2; TRBD1 matches 7 bases. The V and J ends lost 0 bases and 3 bases, in that order; junction bases with no gene match: 7. Germline V gene sequence: CDR1 GTSNPN, CDR2 SVGIG (reference sequence). This CDR3 has 16 amino acids.

V and J are TRBV15 and TRBJ1-3; no firm D call. V was cut by 3 bases and J by 0 bases, with 9 bases left in between. This CDR3 is 15 amino acids long. Per germline, CDR1 LNHNV and CDR2 YYDKDF (reference sequence). The chain's CDR3 is CATSSDKSSGNTIYF. The CDR3 nucleotides read TGTGCCACCAGCAGCGATAAGAGCTCTGGAAACACCATATATTTT.

The chain employs TRBV6-6 and TRBJ2-5; the D is unclear. Germline CDR1 is MNHNY and CDR2 is SVGAGI (reference sequence). Trimming pared 4 bases from V and 5 bases from J, leaving 11 bases between. The CDR3 is 13 amino acids. The CDR3, as DNA: TGTGCCAGCAGTTCCCATTTTTTGGAGACCCAGTACTTC. This codes for CASSSHFLETQYF.

The chain carries TRBV3-1 (or the pseudogene TRBV3-2) and TRBJ2-1; 8 bases agree with TRBD1. The CDR3 has 15 residues. After removal of 2 bases from V and 9 bases from J, the junction contained 9 bases not matched to a gene. Germline CDR1 LGHDT, CDR2 YNNKEL (reference sequence). CDR3 residues: CASSQLSTGEAEQFF. DNA for the CDR3: TGTGCCAGCAGCCAATTATCGACAGGGGAGGCTGAGCAGTTCTTC.

The chain has TRBV28 and TRBJ1-2, with D possibly TRBD1 on 6 matching bases. Per the germline V gene, CDR1 is MDHEN and CDR2 is SYDVKM. The CDR3 is 14 amino acids. V lost 6 bases and J lost 0, with 11 bases in between. The CDR3, as DNA: TGTGCCAGCAGAGAACAGGGTGCTAACTATGGCTACACCTTC. This codes for CASREQGANYGYTF.

The chain recombines TRBV6-2 or TRBV6-3 with TRBJ2-5; 15 nucleotides match TRBD2. The junction had 3 bases not matched to a gene; V was cut back by 5 bases and J by 5 bases. The CDR3 length is 15 residues. Germline loops: CDR1 MNHEY, CDR2 SVGEGT. CDR3 bases: TGTGCCAGCAGTGATGGGACTAGCGGGGGGGAGACCCAGTACTTC. Protein product: CASSDGTSGGETQYF.

The rearrangement uses TRBV5-1 and TRBJ2-7; 7 bases align to TRBD1. The V gene end was trimmed by 1 base and the J gene end by 6 bases; junction bases not matched to a gene: 7. CDR1 is SGHRS, CDR2 YFSETQ, per germline. The CDR3 totals 14 residues. CDR3 residues: CASSLSGTDGEQYF. CDR3 in DNA: TGCGCCAGCAGCTTGTCCGGGACAGACGGCGAGCAGTACTTC.

The chain is built from TRBV28 and TRBJ1-1, with D unresolved. The CDR3 is 14 amino acids. With 5 bases removed from V and 2 bases from J, the gap between germline ends came to 12 bases. Per germline, CDR1 MDHEN and CDR2 SYDVKM. Here the CDR3 DNA reads TGTGCCAGCAGTGCAGGCGGGATAAACACTGAAGCTTTCTTT. As protein: CASSAGGINTEAFF.

The rearrangement joins TRBV19 to TRBJ1-4; perhaps TRBD1 as D (5 bases). Germline V gene lookup returns CDR1 LNHDA and CDR2 SQIVND (reference sequence). Trimming pared 8 bases from V and 5 bases from J, leaving 12 bases between. This CDR3 is 13 amino acids long. CDR3 in amino acids: CASSSRENEKLFF. The CDR3 DNA sequence: TGTGCCAGTTCCTCCAGGGAAAATGAAAAACTGTTTTTT.

V usage is TRBV3-1 (or the pseudogene TRBV3-2) and J usage is TRBJ2-7; the match to TRBD2 covers 7 bases. V trimming: 3 bases; J trimming: 4 bases; junction bases outside the gene matches: 3. The CDR3 consists of 13 residues. Germline V lookup: CDR1 LGHDT, CDR2 YNNKEL (reference sequence). CDR3 residues: CASSHFGRYEQYF. The CDR3 DNA is TGTGCCAGCAGCCACTTCGGGAGGTACGAGCAGTACTTC.

This clone was found a few times. The chain uses TRBV6-5 and TRBJ1-1; D is possibly TRBD1 (5 bases). The CDR3 has 14 amino acids. Trimming stripped 6 bases from V and 1 base from J, with 12 bases between. CDR1 MNHEY and CDR2 SVGAGI come from the germline V gene. CDR3 in amino acids: CASRSSGWNTEAFF. The CDR3 nucleotides read TGTGCCAGCAGATCGTCAGGGTGGAACACTGAAGCTTTCTTT.